The 2 T cell receptor beta chains reported below all come from one sample, sequenced in a study of T cell responses to AZD1222 COVID-19 vaccine. Here immunoSEQ multiplex PCR was the method, and the copy in TCRdb shows in-frame clones only, minus some. The table lists about 180,000 clones, 85% to 90% of them singletons, with approximately 10% in the top ten. The specimen was peripheral blood, collected 28 days after the second AZD1222 dose. The receptor source for this set is an adult who received the AZD1222 COVID-19 vaccine.

The chain recombines TRBV30 with TRBJ1-1; no definite D call. From germline, CDR1 is GTSNPN and CDR2 SVGIG (reference sequence). The CDR3 spans 12 residues. Trimming took 2 bases from V and 5 from J, leaving 9 bases between them. This chain's CDR3 is CAWSRPVTEAFF. CDR3 DNA: TGTGCCTGGAGTAGGCCCGTGACTGAAGCTTTCTTT.

The gene calls are TRBV28 and TRBJ1-1; D ambiguous. This CDR3 has 13 amino acids. CDR1 and CDR2 from the germline V gene are MDHEN and SYDVKM. V was shortened by 5 bases and J by 4 bases, with 11 bases between the two germline ends. CDR3: CASSLGVATEAFF. The CDR3 nucleotides are TGTGCCAGCAGTCTAGGTGTTGCCACTGAAGCTTTCTTT.